The 18 T cell receptor beta chains reported below all come from one sample, sequenced in a study of cytomegalovirus exposure and HLA in healthy donors. Researchers ran the PCR with 60 Vbeta and 13 Jbeta primers. Assay used: immunoSEQ multiplex PCR; TCRdb lists only in-frame clones, some missing. The sample has 120,000 to 150,000 clones, 60% to 85% seen once. The sequenced material came from PBMCs. These receptor sequences come from a male donor in good health and CMV-seropositive.

V is TRBV27 and J is TRBJ2-6; TRBD1 might be the D (7 bases). Germline V lookup: CDR1 MNHEY, CDR2 SMNVEV (reference sequence). CDR3 size: 20 residues. The V gene lost 2 bases and the J gene lost 0 bases, with 20 bases spanning the gap. Written as DNA, the CDR3 is TGTGCCAGCAGTTTACTCGCAGGGGGGATACCTGGCTCTGGGGCCAACGTCCTGACTTTC. It translates to CASSLLAGGIPGSGANVLTF.

The rearrangement joins TRBV18 to TRBJ2-3; TRBD1 agrees at 8 bases. This CDR3 is built from 14 residues. Germline V gives CDR1 KGHSH, CDR2 LQKENI. V trimming: 2 bases; J trimming: 4 bases; junction bases outside the gene matches: 2. In nucleotides, the CDR3 is TGTGCCAGCTCACCAGGGACAGGCGCAGATACGCAGTATTTT. Protein: CASSPGTGADTQYF.

The rearrangement links TRBV28 to TRBJ1-1; D may be TRBD1 (5 bases). This CDR3 has 13 residues. Looked up from germline, CDR1 is MDHEN and CDR2 is SYDVKM. Trimming pared 8 bases from V and 1 base from J, leaving 11 bases between. The CDR3 protein is CASRWGGNTEAFF. The CDR3 DNA reads as TGTGCCAGCCGATGGGGGGGGAACACTGAAGCTTTCTTT.

The CDR3 nucleotides read TGCGCCAGCAGCCAAGGGACTAGCGGAGCGTACAATGAGCAGTTCTTC. Amino acid sequence: CASSQGTSGAYNEQFF. This chain joins TRBV4-3 and TRBJ2-1, with TRBD2 identical over 10 bases. Trimming at V came to 1 base and at J to 4 bases, leaving 4 bases not matched to a gene. From germline, CDR1 is LGHNA and CDR2 YSLEER. This CDR3 spans 16 amino acids.

The J gene is TRBJ2-7, the V gene TRBV11-2, with 8 bases aligning to TRBD1. Per germline, CDR1 SGHAT and CDR2 FQNNGV. This CDR3 contains 15 residues. The V gene end was trimmed by 4 bases and the J gene end by 4 bases; junction bases not matched to a gene: 9. CDR3 in amino acids: CASSSKWTGLYEQYF. CDR3 sequence (DNA): TGTGCCAGCAGCTCGAAATGGACAGGGTTGTACGAGCAGTACTTC.

The V call is TRBV11-2, the J call TRBJ2-2, with 7 nucleotides matching TRBD2. Germline CDR1 SGHAT, CDR2 FQNNGV. The CDR3 sequence is 16 residues long. Germline trimming cut 1 base from V and 5 bases from J; bases unmatched to any gene: 7. The CDR3 DNA sequence: TGTGCCAGCAGCTTAGTAAGGACTAGGGGTACCGGGGAGCTGTTTTTT. This translates into CASSLVRTRGTGELFF.

The rearrangement uses TRBV5-4 and TRBJ1-5; D unresolved. CDR1 is SGHNT and CDR2 is YYREEE in the germline V gene (reference sequence). Trimming pared 3 bases from V and 6 bases from J, leaving 7 bases between. The CDR3 runs to 12 residues. CDR3 nucleotides: TGTGCCAGCAGCTACTTTGGTCAGCCCCAGCATTTT. Translating it yields CASSYFGQPQHF.

V is TRBV7-9 and J is TRBJ2-1; 8 nucleotides match TRBD1. CDR1 SEHNR and CDR2 FQNEAQ come from the germline V gene (reference sequence). With 10 bases clipped from V and 6 bases from J, the junction kept 8 bases outside the gene matches. This CDR3 is 13 amino acids long. The CDR3 nucleotides read TGTGCCACGGGACAGGCGACGGGCAATGAGCAGTTCTTC. It is translated as CATGQATGNEQFF.

The genes are TRBV7-2 and TRBJ2-1; 16 positions match TRBD2. This CDR3 is built from 19 residues. The V gene's germline CDR1 is SGHTA and CDR2 FQGNSA. Trimming removed 2 bases from V and 5 bases from J; junction bases left unmatched: 9. The CDR3 region is CASSLQPGLAGGPHNEQFF. The CDR3 DNA reads TGTGCCAGCAGCTTACAGCCGGGACTAGCGGGGGGGCCCCACAATGAGCAGTTCTTC.

The chain joins TRBV9 to TRBJ2-3; 14 positions agree with TRBD2. From germline, CDR1 is SGDLS and CDR2 YYNGEE. This CDR3 is 17 amino acids long. The V and J ends lost 0 bases and 4 bases, in that order; junction bases with no gene match: 4. CDR3 in DNA: TGTGCCAGCAGCGTAGACGGGACTAGCGGGGGCCCAGATACGCAGTATTTT. Its protein product is CASSVDGTSGGPDTQYF.

CDR3: CASSPLDRRNTEAFF. CDR3 sequence (DNA): TGTGCCAGCAGTCCCCTCGACAGGCGGAACACTGAAGCTTTCTTT. The chain has TRBV27 and TRBJ1-1; TRBD1 is a possible D gene (6 bases). CDR3 length equals 15 residues. The V gene's germline CDR1 is MNHEY and CDR2 SMNVEV (reference sequence). Between the trimmed V and J ends, which lost 5 bases and 1 base, there was a span of 14 bases.

In the case of this clone: The junction does not match germline at one end; this may be a read error. The chain is built from TRBV7-9 and TRBJ2-1; TRBD1 matches 10 bases. Per the germline V gene, CDR1 is SEHNR and CDR2 is FQNEAQ (reference sequence). The CDR3 spans 17 residues. CDR3 loop: CASSSGQGRPPNNGQFF. CDR3 bases: TGTGCCAGCAGCTCGGGACAGGGGAGACCCCCCAACAATGGGCAGTTCTTC.

The CDR3 region has the DNA TGTGCCAGCAGTAGCCCACAGGCTAGCAATCAGCCCCAGCATTTT. Encoded protein: CASSSPQASNQPQHF. The rearrangement links TRBV28 to TRBJ1-5; tentatively, D is TRBD1 (5 bases). The CDR3 is 15 residues long. Per the germline V gene, CDR1 is MDHEN and CDR2 is SYDVKM. Trimming took off 5 bases at V and 0 bases at J, with 11 bases between the two ends.

V and J are TRBV20-1 and TRBJ2-5; no reliable D call. Between the trimmed V and J ends, which lost 6 bases and 7 bases, there was a span of 9 bases. Germline loops: CDR1 DFQATT, CDR2 SNEGSKA (reference sequence). CDR3 size: 10 residues. The CDR3 bases are TGCAGTGCCACAGCTGGGACCCAGTACTTC. Its translation is CSATAGTQYF.

V gene TRBV6-1 combines with J gene TRBJ2-3; 9 nucleotides align to TRBD2. The ends lost 2 bases at V and 0 bases at J; junction bases unmatched: 3. The CDR3 contains 16 residues. Germline V gene lookup returns CDR1 MNHNS and CDR2 SASEGT. Written as DNA, the CDR3 is TGTGCCAGCAGTGAACGGCGGGGGGGTAGCACAGATACGCAGTATTTT. This gives the protein CASSERRGGSTDTQYF.

The chain employs TRBV4-2 and TRBJ2-2; 8 nucleotides match TRBD2. With 0 bases clipped from V and 2 bases from J, the junction kept 5 bases outside the gene matches. This CDR3 spans 17 amino acids. Germline V CDR1 and CDR2: LGHNA, YNFKEQ. The CDR3 nucleotides read TGTGCCAGCAGCCAAGAGGGAGCGGGGGTAAACACCGGGGAGCTGTTTTTT. Protein sequence: CASSQEGAGVNTGELFF.

V usage is TRBV6-4 and J usage is TRBJ2-5; the D gene is possibly TRBD1 (7 bases). The assigned J gene may be wrong: the sequence end matches TRBJ2-7 better. CDR1 is MRHNA and CDR2 is SNTAGT in the germline V gene. The CDR3 loop spans 17 amino acids. The CDR3 bases are TGTGCCAGCTATAAATTTAGGAGGGGGCCGTGGACCTACGAGCAGTACTTC. It translates to CASYKFRRGPWTYEQYF.

This chain joins TRBV12-5 and TRBJ1-4, with 12 bases matching TRBD1. V was pared by 5 bases and J by 5 bases, with 6 bases of the junction left unmatched. This CDR3 is built from 16 residues. CDR1 is LGHNT, CDR2 FRNRAP, per germline. The chain's CDR3 is CASGPGQGAQNEKLFF. CDR3 nucleotides: TGTGCTAGTGGTCCGGGACAGGGGGCGCAGAATGAAAAACTGTTTTTT.